This T cell receptor (beta chain) is drawn from a study of T cells in Graves' hyperthyroidism and ophthalmopathy. Points from the study as a whole: Blood also showed most of the thyroid clonotypes that were expanded above 0.001.

Per germline, CDR1 LNHNV and CDR2 YYDKDF (reference sequence). V was clipped by 0 bases and J by 1 base, with 9 bases between them. CDR3 length equals 15 residues. The hyperthyroidism was newly diagnosed and had lasted under 2 months; the patients were aged 18 to 65. Uncontrolled infection, other autoimmune disease, pregnancy or lactation disqualified patients from enrolment. Thyroid ultrasound, orbital computed tomography, clinical symptoms, and serum thyroxine and TRAb underpinned diagnoses. About this clonotype: Its antigen is not identified.

Amplified TCR beta CDR3 regions came from RNA transcripts. Initially, a first-round RT-PCR of the TCR CDR3 employed the HTBI primer set. One entry per CDR3 protein results from TCRdb running MiXCR on the multiplex PCR reads. The top ten clones hold roughly 8.2% of a sample with approximately 560,000 distinct CDR3 sequences, around 45% of them seen once. Specimen: peripheral blood or thyroid tissue (not recorded which). The chain carries TRBV15 and TRBJ2-5, with unresolved D. This receptor was obtained from a woman aged 18 to 35 with Graves' hyperthyroidism. Here the CDR3 DNA reads TGTGCCACCAGCAGAGATTTACCGATCCAAGAGACCCAGTACTTC. Translation: CATSRDLPIQETQYF.